Listed here are 25 T cell receptor beta chains from one sample, sequenced in a study of shared clonotypes between healthy human individuals. Naive-designated CD8 cells lacked CD45RO, were positively enriched for CCR7, and omitted terminally differentiated effector memory CD45RA+ cells. Assay: immunoSEQ multiplex PCR; the TCRdb copy retains only in-frame clones and omits some. The sample records around 2,100,000 clones, about 95% being singletons. The specimen sequenced was naive CD8+ T cells sorted from blood. These receptors came from a man in his late teens or twenties in good health.

J is TRBJ2-5 and V is TRBV28, with D perhaps assigned TRBD1 or TRBD2 (5 bases each). Trimming removed 2 bases from V and 5 bases from J, with 21 bases in between. Per germline, CDR1 MDHEN and CDR2 SYDVKM. The CDR3 covers 17 residues. CDR3 coding DNA: TGTGCCAGCAGTTTAAGGGAACGGGGCTTGCCCCGGGAGACCCAGTACTTC. Its protein is CASSLRERGLPRETQYF.

This chain links TRBV4-1 with TRBJ2-3, with a tentative D call TRBD2 (7 bases). The length of the CDR3 is 14 residues. In germline, CDR1 is MGHRA, CDR2 YSYEKL. Trimming removed 0 bases from V and 14 bases from J, with 18 bases in between. The CDR3 is CASSQEAKGGSRYF. Written as DNA, the CDR3 is TGCGCCAGCAGCCAAGAAGCTAAGGGGGGGTCGAGGTATTTT.

The chain has TRBV6-1 and TRBJ1-6, with D possibly TRBD1 on 6 matching bases. Germline assignment: CDR1 MNHNS and CDR2 SASEGT. The CDR3 runs 20 residues. Trimming cost V 4 bases and J 6 bases, with 28 bases left between them. The CDR3, as DNA: TGTGCCAGCAGTGCGGGGGGGCTTTTTGAGAGATACCAATCTAATTCACCCCTCCACTTT. Translated, it gives CASSAGGLFERYQSNSPLHF.

The V gene is TRBV6-6, the J gene TRBJ1-1; tentatively, D is TRBD1 (5 bases). Germline lookup yields CDR1 MNHNY and CDR2 SVGAGI (reference sequence). There are 10 residues in the CDR3. Trimming took off 5 bases at V and 8 bases at J, with 6 bases between the two ends. CDR3 sequence (DNA): TGTGCCAGCAGTACAGGAGAAGCTTTCTTT. It encodes CASSTGEAFF.

This chain links TRBV14 with TRBJ2-7; tentatively, D is TRBD2 (7 bases). The CDR3 is made up of 13 amino acids. Trimming stripped 4 bases from V and 3 bases from J, with 10 bases between. The V gene's germline CDR1 is SGHDN and CDR2 FVKESK. DNA for the CDR3: TGTGCCAGCAGCCGGGGGGGACACTACGAGCAGTACTTC. Translating it yields CASSRGGHYEQYF. Based on the CDR3 plus reference TRBV14 and TRBJ2-7, the full variable domain is EAGVTQFPSHSVIEKGQTVTLRCDPISGHDNLYWYRRVMGKEIKFLLHFVKESKQDESGMPNNRFLAERTGGTYSTLKVQPAELEDSGVYFCASSRGGHYEQYFGPGTRLTVT.

The CDR3 bases are TGCAGCGCTACAGGGGATTCTAACTATGGCTACACCTTC. It translates to CSATGDSNYGYTF. The chain uses TRBV29-1 and TRBJ1-2; 7 bases fit TRBD1. CDR1 and CDR2 (germline): SQVTM, ANQGSEA. There are 13 residues in the CDR3. V shed 7 bases and J 0 bases; nucleotides not matched to a gene: 5.

This sequence joins TRBV28 and TRBJ2-5, with D possibly being TRBD2 (6 bases). Germline V gene sequence: CDR1 MDHEN, CDR2 SYDVKM. The CDR3 runs to 14 residues. V lost 6 bases to trimming and J lost 1 base, with 12 bases between them. The CDR3 protein is CASRGGGTQETQYF. CDR3 nucleotide sequence: TGTGCCAGCAGGGGGGGTGGGACCCAAGAGACCCAGTACTTC.

Worth noting for this clone: The sample carries other DNA sequences with the same CDR3. V and J are TRBV29-1 and TRBJ1-1; possibly TRBD1 for D (5 bases). CDR3 length: 11 amino acids. V lost 3 bases, J lost 5 bases, and 7 bases lay in between. CDR1 and CDR2 from the germline V gene are SQVTM and ANQGSEA. In nucleotides, the CDR3 is TGCAGCGTTGACGAGGGGACTGAAGCTTTCTTT. The encoded protein is CSVDEGTEAFF.

The gene calls are TRBV7-9 and TRBJ2-3; D call uncertain. The V gene's germline CDR1 is SEHNR and CDR2 FQNEAQ (reference sequence). Trimming stripped 5 bases from V and 0 bases from J, with 15 bases between. The CDR3 has 16 residues. CDR3 coding DNA: TGTGCCAGCAGCACCCCGGAAATAGTTAGCACAGATACGCAGTATTTT. The encoded protein is CASSTPEIVSTDTQYF.

The V and J genes are TRBV14 and TRBJ2-5, with 10 bases identical to TRBD1. CDR1 is SGHDN and CDR2 is FVKESK in the germline V gene. This CDR3 contains 19 residues. V was pared by 2 bases and J by 5 bases, with 17 bases of the junction left unmatched. This CDR3 is CASSQPFSERDRGLETQYF. DNA for the CDR3: TGTGCCAGCAGCCAACCATTCTCGGAACGTGACAGGGGGCTGGAGACCCAGTACTTC.

The chain combines TRBV7-9 with TRBJ1-1, with D uncertain. The CDR3 has 14 amino acids. Trimming removed 3 bases at V and 4 bases at J, with 12 bases between. From germline, CDR1 is SEHNR and CDR2 FQNEAQ (reference sequence). In nucleotides, the CDR3 is TGTGCCAGCAGCTTCACGGCAGGACCCACTGAAGCTTTCTTT. This encodes CASSFTAGPTEAFF.

A note on this clone: Additional DNA sequences in this sample encode the identical CDR3. The chain employs TRBV27 and TRBJ1-2; D is possibly TRBD1 (6 bases). The germline V and J ends were trimmed by 0 bases and 4 bases, with 9 bases remaining between them. The CDR3 spans 14 residues. Per the germline V gene, CDR1 is MNHEY and CDR2 is SMNVEV (reference sequence). This CDR3 reads CASSLSPGAYGYTF. Written as DNA, the CDR3 is TGTGCCAGCAGTTTATCCCCAGGGGCCTATGGCTACACCTTC.

The J gene is TRBJ1-4, the V gene TRBV15; D not resolved. CDR1 is LNHNV and CDR2 is YYDKDF in the germline V gene (reference sequence). V was trimmed by 0 bases and J by 3 bases, leaving 8 bases between them. This CDR3 spans 15 amino acids. CDR3: CATSRDMGSNEKLFF. The CDR3, as DNA: TGTGCCACCAGCAGAGATATGGGGTCTAATGAAAAACTGTTTTTT. The full variable domain, with the rest looked up from reference TRBV15 and TRBJ1-4, is DAMVIQNPRYQVTQFGKPVTLSCSQTLNHNVMYWYQQKSSQAPKLLFHYYDKDFNNEADTPDNFQSRRPNTSFCFLDIRSPGLGDTAMYLCATSRDMGSNEKLFFGSGTQLSVL.

This clone was observed once. The chain has TRBV7-2 and TRBJ2-7; TRBD1 aligns across 12 bases. V lost 5 bases and J lost 5; bases outside the gene matches: 7. The CDR3 is 15 residues long. CDR1 is SGHTA, CDR2 FQGNSA, per germline. CDR3 sequence: CASSGPGQGAHEQYF. CDR3 nucleotide sequence: TGTGCCAGCAGCGGCCCGGGACAGGGGGCCCACGAGCAGTACTTC.

The V and J genes are TRBV29-1 and TRBJ1-1; TRBD1 agrees at 10 bases. V was clipped by 7 bases and J by 4 bases; unmatched bases: 15. This CDR3 region has 16 residues. The germline CDR1 and CDR2 sequences are SQVTM and ANQGSEA. The CDR3 is CSAETGGLLLSTEAFF. CDR3 nucleotides: TGCAGCGCAGAGACAGGGGGCTTGTTACTGAGCACTGAAGCTTTCTTT. The entire variable domain, with the rest obtained from reference TRBV29-1 and TRBJ1-1, is as follows: SAVISQKPSRDICQRGTSLTIQCQVDSQVTMMFWYRQQPGQSLTLIATANQGSEATYESGFVIDKFPISRPNLTFSTLTVSNMSPEDSSIYLCSAETGGLLLSTEAFFGQGTRLTVV.

J is TRBJ2-7 and V is TRBV7-8; no clear D gene. CDR3 size: 15 residues. CDR1 SGHVS and CDR2 FQNEAQ come from the germline V gene. V was shortened by 2 bases and J by 0 bases, with 11 bases between the two germline ends. The CDR3 here is CASSLTSQSSYEQYF. The CDR3 coding sequence is TGTGCCAGCAGCTTAACGTCTCAAAGCTCCTACGAGCAGTACTTC.

On this clone itself: This sample includes further DNA sequences coding for the same CDR3. The chain uses TRBV4-1 and TRBJ2-3, with unresolved D. Germline CDR1 and CDR2: MGHRA and YSYEKL. This CDR3 is 13 amino acids long. Deletions cut 1 base from V and 3 bases from J, with 5 bases between. CDR3 DNA sequence: TGCGCCAGCAGCCAAGTAAGAACAGATACGCAGTATTTT. This codes for CASSQVRTDTQYF.

The chain is built from TRBV27 and TRBJ2-3, with 9 bases matching TRBD2. V was clipped by 5 bases and J by 1 base; unmatched bases: 7. The V gene's germline CDR1 is MNHEY and CDR2 SMNVEV (reference sequence). CDR3 size: 16 residues. CDR3 region: CASSRGASGGTDTQYF. CDR3 sequence (DNA): TGTGCCAGCAGTCGGGGAGCTAGCGGGGGCACAGATACGCAGTATTTT.

The chain joins TRBV29-1 to TRBJ2-7; no clear D. CDR3 size: 13 residues. Germline-derived CDR1 and CDR2 are SQVTM and ANQGSEA. Trimming removed 6 bases from V and 0 bases from J, with 12 bases in between. The CDR3 sequence is CSVVDGFSYEQYF. The CDR3 coding sequence is TGCAGCGTGGTCGACGGTTTCTCCTACGAGCAGTACTTC.

The CDR3 nucleotides are TGTGCAAGTCGCGCGAATGAGCAGTTCTTC. This gives the protein CASRANEQFF. The V and J genes are TRBV12-2 and TRBJ2-1; the DNA was not used to check the table's D call, TRBD2. TRBV12-2 is assigned pseudogene status. This CDR3 is built from 10 residues.

The V call is TRBV6-1, the J call TRBJ1-5, with 7 bases identical to TRBD1. There are 14 residues in the CDR3. Trimming removed 6 bases from V and 3 bases from J; junction bases left unmatched: 5. From germline, CDR1 is MNHNS and CDR2 SASEGT. CDR3 DNA sequence: TGTGCCAGCAGAACAGGGACAGACAATCAGCCCCAGCATTTT. Protein sequence: CASRTGTDNQPQHF.

This clone has just one count. J is TRBJ2-2 and V is TRBV9; D is undetermined. The CDR3 extends over 11 amino acids. Germline assignment: CDR1 SGDLS and CDR2 YYNGEE. With 3 bases removed from V and 7 bases from J, the gap between germline ends came to 4 bases. The CDR3 DNA follows: TGTGCCAGCAGCGAGGGCGGGGAGCTGTTTTTT. Amino acid sequence: CASSEGGELFF.

The chain employs TRBV11-3 and TRBJ2-2; D ambiguous. CDR3 length: 13 residues. Trimming pared 0 bases from V and 7 bases from J, leaving 6 bases between. Germline-derived CDR1 and CDR2 are SGHNT and YENEEA. The CDR3 DNA follows: TGTGCCAGCAGCTTAGATTATGGCGGGGAGCTGTTTTTT. It codes for CASSLDYGGELFF.

This chain connects TRBV7-9 to TRBJ1-1, with D possibly TRBD1 on 5 matching bases. Germline V gene sequence: CDR1 SEHNR, CDR2 FQNEAQ (reference sequence). The CDR3 runs to 13 residues. V lost 1 base and J 6 bases, leaving 9 bases between the germline ends. CDR3 coding DNA: TGTGCCAGCAGCTTAGTACAGGTCCCTGAAGCTTTCTTT. Amino acid sequence: CASSLVQVPEAFF.

The chain carries TRBV11-2 and TRBJ2-7; D gene ambiguous. With 3 bases removed from V and 1 base from J, the gap between germline ends came to 10 bases. The CDR3 is made up of 14 amino acids. The germline CDR1 and CDR2 sequences are SGHAT and FQNNGV. The CDR3 protein is CASSFGFESYEQYF. The CDR3 DNA reads as TGTGCCAGCAGCTTCGGGTTTGAGTCCTACGAGCAGTACTTC. The entire variable domain, with the rest obtained from reference TRBV11-2 and TRBJ2-7, is as follows: EAGVAQSPRYKIIEKRQSVAFWCNPISGHATLYWYQQILGQGPKLLIQFQNNGVVDDSQLPKDRFSAERLKGVDSTLKIQPAKLEDSAVYLCASSFGFESYEQYFGPGTRLTVT.